The present T cell receptor beta chain was sequenced within a study of blood T cells in healthy people across ages (dated by TCRdb to about 2015). Regarding the study in general: In model experiments, roughly one uniquely barcoded TCR beta cDNA molecule per two T cells was captured by template switching. The study analyzed two additional independent replicas of 1 million unique cDNA reads from the same blood draw for two donors, one aged 18 to 29 and one aged 80 or older. Using deep sequencing normalized with unique cDNA molecular identifiers, the study measured how TCR beta repertoire diversity changes with age. Donors of different ages were randomly distributed across sequencing lanes to avoid experimental bias. The donors were divided into four age groups: young (average around 16 years), middle-aged (about 41), aged (about 62) and long-lived (about 80). The paper's findings and limits, for the study overall: The CMV infection status of donors was not known, potentially confounding age-related changes in expanded clonotypes. A strong correlation was found between observed TCR beta diversity and the percentage of naive T cells measured by flow cytometry. Compared with the aged group, more naive CD4+ T cells, fewer expanded clones and increased TCR diversity were shown by the long-lived group, suggesting age selection. Estimates of total diversity from one million sequenced T cells were regarded as lower bounds and underestimates. Observed TCR beta diversity per million T cells fell roughly linearly with age, and a significant reduction was already apparent by age roughly 41. Because profiling used bulk unsorted PBMCs, naive and antigen-experienced compartments could not be compared conclusively.

Libraries were prepared through 5' RACE. Sequenced on an Illumina HiSeq 2500. The second PCR ran for roughly 7 to 12 cycles and used a J-beta primer mix along with a sample-barcoded 5' primer. A template-switch 5' adaptor carrying 12 random nucleotides introduced a unique molecular identifier onto each TCR beta cDNA molecule. At least 2.5 million CDR3-containing paired-end reads were obtained from each sample. All of the RNA was converted into first-strand cDNA using the Mint cDNA synthesis kit, with a TRBC-specific oligonucleotide serving as the primer. Following uracil-DNA glycosylase treatment, all cDNA underwent a first 18-cycle PCR with the universal primers M1SS and BC2_uni_R. In the paper's pipeline: Each sample was normalized by randomly selecting 1 million high-quality reads, each carrying a distinct molecular identifier. Instead of being binned into consensus sequences, reads with shared molecular identifiers were discarded. CDR3 identification, clonotype clustering and error correction used MiTCR with a Q25 quality threshold and the strictest error-elimination algorithm. A nonparametric unseen species model with Euler transformation was used to estimate a lower bound on total TCR beta diversity. The public reads were run again by TCRdb, first through fastp at Q25 and then through MiXCR, and only productive beta chains were kept. Every distinct CDR3 protein forms one entry, paired with its most common genes and DNA. TCRdb's processing, not the authors', yielded these V and J calls. Recorded for this sample are fewer than 950,000 distinct CDR3 sequences; 35% to 40% of them occurred a single time. The ten largest make up 10% to 15% of the sample.

The CDR3 covers 16 residues, taking in both the cysteine and the phenylalanine. The sequence is cut down to CDR3 DNA, 48 bases in frame from base 1. At the junction V is shortened by 1 base and J by 5 bases; bases outside the gene matches: 10. As encoded in the germline V gene, CDR1 is SGHRS while CDR2 is YFSETQ. This clonotype came up a few times. Which antigen it targets is not known. The sample holds no much larger clone one base away, and base qualities are not on file. The 40 or so donors, aged about 6 to 100 years, were systemically healthy Caucasian individuals from Russia. Approximately 9.3 milliliters of peripheral blood were collected from each donor into EDTA-treated Vacutainer tubes. Ficoll-Paque density-gradient centrifugation was used to isolate PBMCs, with at least 6 million per sample. Trizol reagent was used to extract total RNA from PBMCs, with at least 6 micrograms per sample. For every donor, an aliquot of PBMCs went through flow cytometry to measure the percentages of naive CD45RAhigh/CD27high T cells.

Material: blood. The receptor comes from a man between 18 and 29 years old in good health. The chain uses TRBV5-1 and TRBJ2-7, and 9 junction bases match TRBD1. The CDR3 region: CASSLNRVGQGHEQYF. The sequence in DNA is TGCGCCAGCAGCTTGAATCGTGTGGGACAGGGACACGAGCAGTACTTC.